This is a list of T cell receptor beta chains from one sample in a study of CD8+CD57+ T cells in acquired aplastic anemia. TCRdb reanalysed the reads using MiXCR and keeps one entry per CDR3 protein. Among about 170,000 distinct CDR3 sequences, approximately 40% were seen once, and the ten largest hold approximately 1%. Sample: sorted CD4+, CD8+, or CD8+CD57+ T cells (not recorded which) from PBMCs. The receptors stem from a human donor in good health. Both conserved end residues are part of each CDR3. D genes are given only for firm matches. The size of a clone is reported for some rows only, either as once, few or many, or as a class for expanded clones.

v_call,j_call,d_call,clone_size,cdr3_aa,cdr3_nt
TRBV15,TRBJ1-2,.,.,CATSSGDRLYGYTF,TGTGCCACCAGCAGCGGGGACCGACTCTATGGCTACACCTTC
TRBV7-9,TRBJ1-1,.,.,CASSPRRGTEAFF,TGTGCCAGCAGCCCCCGAAGGGGCACTGAAGCTTTCTTT
TRBV3-1,TRBJ2-7,.,few,CASSQATEGEQYF,TGTGCCAGCAGCCAAGCCACCGAAGGCGAGCAGTACTTC
TRBV19,TRBJ1-5,.,many,CASSIRVGQNSNQPQHF,TGTGCCAGTAGTATAAGGGTTGGACAGAATAGCAATCAGCCCCAGCATTTT
TRBV28,TRBJ2-7,.,many,CASSVTGTPIYEQYF,TGTGCCAGCAGTGTGACCGGGACTCCGATCTACGAGCAGTACTTC
TRBV6-6,TRBJ1-1,.,many,CASRYREHQGTEAFF,TGTGCCAGCAGGTACCGGGAACATCAAGGTACTGAAGCTTTCTTT
TRBV13,TRBJ2-2,TRBD1,many,CASSPGTGITGELFF,TGTGCCAGCAGCCCTGGGACAGGGATCACCGGGGAGCTGTTTTTT
TRBV4-2,TRBJ1-5,TRBD1,.,CASSQADGTEGTQPQHF,TGTGCCAGCAGCCAAGCGGACGGGACAGAAGGAACTCAGCCCCAGCATTTT
TRBV20-1,TRBJ1-2,.,once,CSARELTGPRGYTF,TGCAGTGCTAGAGAGCTCACAGGGCCTAGGGGCTACACCTTC
TRBV7-8,TRBJ2-5,TRBD1,many,CASSTMTGSGETQYF,TGTGCCAGCAGCACTATGACAGGGTCCGGAGAGACCCAGTACTTC
TRBV7-8,TRBJ1-2,.,once,CASSLARMVPNYGYTF,TGTGCCAGCAGCTTAGCGAGAATGGTGCCAAACTATGGCTACACCTTC
TRBV4-3,TRBJ2-6,.,many,CASSQPGNSGANVLTF,TGCGCCAGCAGCCAACCAGGGAACTCTGGGGCCAACGTCCTGACTTTC
TRBV10-3,TRBJ2-2,TRBD2,.,CAISDPPLAGGRRNTGELFF,TGTGCCATCAGTGACCCGCCCCTAGCGGGAGGGCGACGGAACACCGGGGAGCTGTTTTTT
TRBV19,TRBJ2-7,.,.,CASSIDRAGDEQYF,TGTGCCAGTAGTATAGACAGGGCTGGGGACGAGCAGTACTTC
TRBV19,TRBJ2-7,.,few,CASALGGVYEQYF,TGTGCCAGTGCTCTAGGGGGAGTCTACGAGCAGTACTTC
TRBV2,TRBJ1-5,.,.,CASSTDMGNQPQHF,TGTGCCAGCAGTACGGACATGGGCAATCAGCCCCAGCATTTT
TRBV27,TRBJ2-7,TRBD2,.,CASRDLAGGVHEQYF,TGTGCCAGCAGGGACTTAGCGGGGGGAGTCCACGAGCAGTACTTC
TRBV28,TRBJ2-1,TRBD2,few,CASSQTSGEQFF,TGTGCCAGCAGTCAGACTAGCGGTGAGCAGTTCTTC
TRBV12-3/TRBV12-4,TRBJ2-1,.,many,CASSIRTGKYEQFF,TGTGCCAGCAGCATACGAACAGGGAAATATGAGCAGTTCTTC
TRBV20-1,TRBJ2-3,.,.,CSASGSDTDTQYF,TGCAGTGCTAGCGGGAGTGACACAGATACGCAGTATTTT
TRBV7-6,TRBJ2-1,TRBD1,.,CASSLSGGAFNEQFF,TGTGCCAGCAGCTTATCAGGGGGCGCCTTCAATGAGCAGTTCTTC
TRBV7-3,TRBJ2-3,TRBD2,few,CASSLSPISGSRDTQYF,TGTGCCAGTAGCTTAAGTCCGATTAGCGGGAGTAGGGATACGCAGTATTTT
TRBV25-1,TRBJ2-1,TRBD2,few,CASSASGITYNEQFF,TGTGCCAGCAGTGCTAGCGGGATAACCTACAATGAGCAGTTCTTC
TRBV25-1,TRBJ2-7,.,many,CASSPRSGGQRSSYEQYF,TGTGCCAGCAGTCCCAGGTCCGGGGGACAGCGAAGCTCCTACGAGCAGTACTTC
TRBV20-1,TRBJ2-7,.,.,CSASSHSYEQYF,TGCAGTGCCAGCAGTCACTCCTACGAGCAGTACTTC
TRBV20-1,TRBJ1-4,.,many,CSAAGTGAEKLFF,TGCAGTGCTGCCGGGACGGGGGCTGAAAAACTGTTTTTT
TRBV19,TRBJ2-7,TRBD1,.,CASSPEDRGWEQYF,TGTGCCAGTAGTCCCGAGGACAGGGGGTGGGAGCAGTACTTC
TRBV15,TRBJ2-5,.,.,CATSRVRGQGTQYF,TGTGCCACCAGCAGAGTCCGGGGGCAGGGGACCCAGTACTTC
TRBV11-3,TRBJ1-1,.,few,CASSLSGDNTEAFF,TGTGCCAGCAGCTTAAGTGGGGATAACACTGAAGCTTTCTTT
TRBV12-3/TRBV12-4,TRBJ2-3,.,many,CASRRTAGTDTQYF,TGTGCCAGCAGAAGGACAGCGGGGACAGATACGCAGTATTTT
TRBV30,TRBJ2-5,TRBD1,many,CAWSVGIRQGQETQYF,TGTGCCTGGAGTGTAGGTATACGACAGGGACAAGAGACCCAGTACTTC
TRBV30,TRBJ2-1,.,few,CAWTPGGVEQFF,TGTGCCTGGACCCCAGGGGGGGTTGAGCAGTTCTTC
TRBV11-3,TRBJ2-7,TRBD2,.,CASSLNFAGAEEQYF,TGTGCCAGCAGCCTCAACTTTGCGGGAGCGGAAGAGCAGTACTTC
TRBV12-3/TRBV12-4,TRBJ1-1,TRBD1,many,CASGRQGTNTEAFF,TGTGCCAGCGGCAGACAGGGGACCAACACTGAAGCTTTCTTT
TRBV9,TRBJ2-6,.,.,CASSVEPSGANVLTF,TGTGCCAGCAGCGTAGAACCGAGTGGGGCCAACGTCCTGACTTTC
TRBV2,TRBJ2-1,.,.,CASSGRQYNEQFF,TGTGCCAGCAGCGGTAGACAGTACAATGAGCAGTTCTTC
TRBV2,TRBJ2-7,.,.,CASSTAGRSYEQYF,TGTGCCAGCAGTACGGCAGGGAGGTCCTACGAGCAGTACTTC
TRBV20-1,TRBJ2-7,TRBD2,.,CSAGEVSGRNGYEQYF,TGCAGTGCTGGAGAGGTTAGCGGGAGGAATGGGTACGAGCAGTACTTT
TRBV10-3,TRBJ2-3,.,few,CAISASGTYTDTQYF,TGTGCCATCAGCGCGTCCGGGACCTATACAGATACGCAGTATTTT
TRBV2,TRBJ2-7,TRBD2,.,CASMRGIHEQYF,TGTGCCAGCATGCGGGGGATCCACGAGCAGTACTTC
TRBV5-6,TRBJ2-1,TRBD1,many,CASSGDSGSYNEQFF,TGTGCCAGCAGCGGGGACAGCGGCTCCTACAATGAGCAGTTCTTC
TRBV10-2,TRBJ1-6,TRBD1,once,CASWGGTGGDSPLHF,TGCGCCAGCTGGGGTGGGACAGGGGGAGATTCACCCCTCCACTTT
TRBV6-1,TRBJ2-7,.,many,CASRQGSGEQYF,TGTGCCAGCAGACAGGGCTCGGGGGAGCAGTACTTC
TRBV10-3,TRBJ1-6,.,.,CAISAGGSYNSPLHF,TGTGCCATCAGCGCCGGGGGCTCCTATAATTCACCCCTCCACTTT
TRBV15,TRBJ2-1,TRBD1,.,CATSLIGTGRNEQFF,TGTGCCACCAGCTTAATTGGGACAGGGAGAAATGAGCAGTTCTTC
TRBV15,TRBJ1-1,.,.,CATSRPYTEAFF,TGTGCCACCAGCAGACCGTACACTGAAGCTTTCTTT
TRBV4-1,TRBJ2-1,.,few,CASSRPGEGGQFF,TGCGCCAGCAGCCGGCCCGGAGAGGGGGGGCAGTTCTTC
TRBV9,TRBJ1-1,.,many,CASSARGSNTEAFF,TGTGCCAGCAGCGCCCGGGGCTCGAACACTGAAGCTTTCTTT
TRBV7-3,TRBJ2-3,.,many,CASSPLGGDTDTQYF,TGTGCCAGCAGCCCCTTGGGTGGTGACACAGATACGCAGTATTTT
TRBV7-2,TRBJ2-7,TRBD1,many,CASSLRQGRNEQYF,TGTGCCAGCAGCTTACGACAGGGAAGGAACGAGCAGTACTTC
TRBV6-1,TRBJ2-7,.,many,CASSEVGTMGYEQYF,TGTGCCAGCAGTGAAGTGGGGACAATGGGTTACGAGCAGTACTTC
TRBV29-1,TRBJ2-7,.,many,CSVEGVGDYEQYF,TGCAGCGTTGAAGGGGTAGGGGACTACGAGCAGTACTTC
TRBV9,TRBJ2-1,TRBD2,.,CASSRGLAGGDNEQFF,TGTGCCAGCAGCCGGGGACTAGCGGGAGGAGACAATGAGCAGTTCTTC